Included here is one T cell receptor (beta chain) sequence, with context. V shed 0 bases and J 7 bases; nucleotides not matched to a gene: 5. The CDR3 contains 13 residues. Germline CDR1 GTSNPN, CDR2 SVGIG (reference sequence). This entry comes from a study of blood T cell repertoires in COVID-19. This table comes from immunoSEQ multiplex PCR, and its TCRdb copy is limited to in-frame clones, with some not included. The sample has 120,000 or so clones, around 70% seen once. This clonotype was obtained from a man in his 60s with acute or convalescent COVID-19. The chain has TRBV30 and TRBJ1-2; 7 bases align to TRBD1. Sample: peripheral blood. The DNA for the CDR3 is TGTGCCTGGAGTGTCCGGGACAGTGGTGGCTACACCTTC. Its translation is CAWSVRDSGGYTF.